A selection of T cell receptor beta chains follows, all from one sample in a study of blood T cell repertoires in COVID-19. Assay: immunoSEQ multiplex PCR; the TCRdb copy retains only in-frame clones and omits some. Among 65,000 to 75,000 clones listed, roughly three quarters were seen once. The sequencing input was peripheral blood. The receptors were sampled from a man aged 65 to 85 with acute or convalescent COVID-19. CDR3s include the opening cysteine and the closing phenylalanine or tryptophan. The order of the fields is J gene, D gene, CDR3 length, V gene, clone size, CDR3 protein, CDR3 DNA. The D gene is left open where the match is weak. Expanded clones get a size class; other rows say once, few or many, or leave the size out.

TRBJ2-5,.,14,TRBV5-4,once,CASSLAGGQETQYF,TGTGCCAGCAGCTTGGCCGGCGGACAAGAGACCCAGTACTTC
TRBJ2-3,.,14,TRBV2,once,CASIGGLAADTQYF,TGTGCCAGCATAGGCGGCCTAGCAGCAGATACGCAGTATTTT
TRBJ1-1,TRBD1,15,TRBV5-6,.,CASRNGGQMNTEAFF,TGTGCCAGCAGGAACGGGGGACAGATGAACACTGAAGCTTTCTTT
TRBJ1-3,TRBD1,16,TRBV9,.,CASSVLQGAWGNTIYF,TGTGCCAGCAGCGTGTTACAGGGGGCGTGGGGAAACACCATATATTTT
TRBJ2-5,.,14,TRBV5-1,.,CASSFGGRQETQYF,TGCGCCAGCAGCTTTGGAGGGCGGCAAGAGACCCAGTACTTC
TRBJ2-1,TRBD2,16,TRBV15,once,CATSRVWRESNNEQFF,TGTGCCACCAGCAGAGTATGGCGGGAGAGCAACAATGAGCAGTTCTTC
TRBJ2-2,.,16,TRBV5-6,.,CASSAINSARTGELFF,TGTGCCAGCAGCGCCATCAATAGCGCCCGGACCGGGGAGCTGTTTTTT
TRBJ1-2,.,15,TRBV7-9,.,CASSLGAVTNYGYTF,TGTGCCAGCAGCTTAGGGGCAGTAACTAACTATGGCTACACCTTC
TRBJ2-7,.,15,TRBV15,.,CATSILRGGYYEQYF,TGTGCCACCAGCATTTTAAGGGGCGGATACTACGAGCAGTACTTC
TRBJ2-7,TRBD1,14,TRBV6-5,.,CASSQDRGAYEQYF,TGTGCCAGCAGCCAAGACAGGGGCGCCTACGAGCAGTACTTC
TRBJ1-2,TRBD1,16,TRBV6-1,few,CASSEVGTGVNYGYTF,TGTGCCAGCAGTGAAGTAGGGACAGGGGTTAACTATGGCTACACCTTC
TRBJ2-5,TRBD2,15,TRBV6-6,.,CASSPGGGGRKTQYF,TGTGCCAGCAGTCCTGGGGGGGGCGGGAGGAAGACCCAGTACTTC
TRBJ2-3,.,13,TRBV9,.,CASSAPLRDTQYF,TGTGCCAGCAGCGCCCCACTACGGGATACGCAGTATTTT
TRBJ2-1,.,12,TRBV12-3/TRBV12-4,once,CASNPGTNEQFF,TGTGCCAGCAACCCCGGGACTAATGAGCAGTTCTTC
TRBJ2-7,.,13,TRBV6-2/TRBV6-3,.,CASSFGQFLEQYF,TGTGCCAGCAGTTTTGGACAGTTTCTCGAGCAGTACTTC
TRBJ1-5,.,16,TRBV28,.,CASSFRGGLRGQPQHF,TGTGCCAGCAGTTTCCGGGGGGGGCTCCGAGGTCAGCCCCAGCATTTT
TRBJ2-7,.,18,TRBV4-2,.,CASSQHPTAGISSYEQYF,TGTGCCAGCAGCCAACACCCCACGGCGGGAATTAGCTCCTACGAGCAGTACTTC
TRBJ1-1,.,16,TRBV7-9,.,CASSLALDKGNTEAFF,TGTGCCAGCAGCTTAGCACTAGACAAGGGGAACACTGAAGCTTTCTTT
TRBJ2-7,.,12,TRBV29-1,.,CSVEDSNYEQYF,TGCAGCGTTGAAGATAGTAACTACGAGCAGTACTTC
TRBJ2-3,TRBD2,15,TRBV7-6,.,CASSLAGVVTDTQYF,TGTGCCAGCAGCCTAGCGGGAGTTGTCACAGATACGCAGTATTTT
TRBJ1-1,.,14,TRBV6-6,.,CASRGGHSNTEAFF,TGTGCCAGCAGAGGGGGACACTCGAACACTGAAGCTTTCTTT
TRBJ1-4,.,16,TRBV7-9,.,CASSLLMGRSNEKLFF,TGTGCCAGCAGCTTACTAATGGGGCGCAGTAATGAAAAACTGTTTTTT
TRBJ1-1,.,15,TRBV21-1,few,CASSKGGQGETEAFF,TGTGCCAGCAGCAAGGGAGGACAGGGAGAGACGGAAGCTTTCTTT
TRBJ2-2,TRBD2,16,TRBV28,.,CASSTTSGKNTGELFF,TGTGCCAGCAGCACCACTAGCGGGAAGAACACCGGGGAGCTGTTTTTT
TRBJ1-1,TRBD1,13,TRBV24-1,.,CATSPGQGTEAFF,TGTGCCACCAGTCCCGGACAGGGGACTGAAGCTTTCTTT